Below are 16 T cell receptor beta chains sequenced from a single sample in a study of T cell responses to AZD1222 COVID-19 vaccine. Here immunoSEQ multiplex PCR was the method, and the copy in TCRdb shows in-frame clones only, minus some. The data contain approximately 140,000 clones, 92% of them singletons. This sample comprised peripheral blood, obtained 28 days after the second AZD1222 dose. The receptor source for this set is an adult who received the AZD1222 COVID-19 vaccine.

V usage is TRBV19 and J usage is TRBJ1-1; D perhaps matches TRBD1 (5 bases). This CDR3 comprises 13 residues. The germline V gene has CDR1 LNHDA and CDR2 SQIVND (reference sequence). V was pared by 10 bases and J by 5 bases, with 17 bases between. CDR3 DNA: TGTGCCACCGGCCCGTTGGGGGGTACTGAAGCTTTCTTT. Its translation is CATGPLGGTEAFF. The full variable domain, rest sourced from reference TRBV19 and TRBJ1-1, is DGGITQSPKYLFRKEGQNVTLSCEQNLNHDAMYWYRQDPGQGLRLIYYSQIVNDFQKGDIAEGYSVSREKKESFPLTVTSAQKNPTAFYLCATGPLGGTEAFFGQGTRLTVV.

This clone appeared a single time. The chain has TRBV4-2 and TRBJ2-3; TRBD2 matches 7 bases. J was trimmed by 2 bases and V by 4 bases; bases with no gene match: 6. Germline loops: CDR1 LGHNA, CDR2 YNFKEQ. The CDR3 runs 15 residues. The DNA for the CDR3 is TGTGCCAGCAGCCCTCCTAGCGGACCCACAGATACGCAGTATTTT. Its translation: CASSPPSGPTDTQYF.

In its sample, this clone was seen once. In DNA, the CDR3 is TGTGCCAGCAGCGCCGAAAAGGGGGTCACAGATACGCAGTATTTT. Translated, it gives CASSAEKGVTDTQYF. This chain links TRBV9 with TRBJ2-3, with D possibly matching TRBD1 (6 bases). V lost 3 bases, J lost 2 bases, and 13 bases lay in between. This CDR3 is built from 15 residues. The germline CDR1 and CDR2 sequences are SGDLS and YYNGEE.

The V and J genes are TRBV27 and TRBJ2-7; D possibly corresponds to TRBD1 (5 bases). Trimming stripped 6 bases from V and 0 bases from J, with 15 bases between. The CDR3 spans 15 residues. Germline values: CDR1 MNHEY, CDR2 SMNVEV (reference sequence). Written as DNA, the CDR3 is TGTGCCAGCAGCCGCAGGGTCCCCACCTCCTACGAGCAGTACTTC. This encodes CASSRRVPTSYEQYF.

V and J are TRBV6-1 and TRBJ1-1; D is perhaps TRBD1 (5 bases). Trimming left V 3 bases short and J 3 bases short, with 11 bases between. There are 14 residues in the CDR3. CDR1 MNHNS and CDR2 SASEGT come from the germline V gene. CDR3 coding DNA: TGTGCCAGCAGTGACAGGGTGAGCGACACTGAAGCTTTCTTT. Its translation: CASSDRVSDTEAFF.

The chain has TRBV7-2 and TRBJ2-1; 7 nucleotides agree with TRBD2. With 5 bases clipped from V and 1 base from J, the junction kept 2 bases outside the gene matches. Germline V lookup: CDR1 SGHTA, CDR2 FQGNSA. The length of the CDR3 is 14 residues. The CDR3 is CASSRRGSYNEQFF. The CDR3 bases are TGTGCCAGCAGCCGGCGGGGGTCCTACAATGAGCAGTTCTTC.

This clone was found once. The rearrangement links TRBV29-1 to TRBJ1-3; D gene ambiguous. The length of the CDR3 is 11 residues. The V end lost 4 bases, the J end lost 4 bases, and 5 bases lay between the germline ends. Germline CDR1 is SQVTM and CDR2 is ANQGSEA. CDR3: CSVGWGNTIYF. CDR3 nucleotide sequence: TGCAGCGTTGGCTGGGGAAACACCATATATTTT. Combining the CDR3 with reference TRBV29-1 and TRBJ1-3 gives the whole variable domain SAVISQKPSRDICQRGTSLTIQCQVDSQVTMMFWYRQQPGQSLTLIATANQGSEATYESGFVIDKFPISRPNLTFSTLTVSNMSPEDSSIYLCSVGWGNTIYFGEGSWLTVV.

The chain joins TRBV28 to TRBJ2-7; D tentatively reads TRBD1 or TRBD2 (5 bases each). V was pared by 2 bases and J by 4 bases, with 12 bases between. This CDR3 has 14 amino acids. Germline CDR1 is MDHEN and CDR2 is SYDVKM. The CDR3 coding sequence is TGTGCCAGCAGTTTAGGGGACGGTCTTTACGAGCAGTACTTC. This translates into CASSLGDGLYEQYF.

The chain is built from TRBV28 and TRBJ2-7, with a weak D call TRBD2 (5 bases). CDR1 is MDHEN and CDR2 is SYDVKM in the germline V gene. V lost 6 bases and J lost 2, with 17 bases in between. The CDR3 sequence is 15 residues long. CDR3 bases: TGTGCCAGCAGCGGGGTATGGCGGGTGGCCTACGAGCAGTACTTC. Encoded protein: CASSGVWRVAYEQYF.

In nucleotides, the CDR3 is TGTGCCAGCAGCTTAGAAGGGGAATGGACTGAAGCTTTCTTT. Translating it yields CASSLEGEWTEAFF. J is TRBJ1-1 and V is TRBV11-3; weak D call: TRBD1 (5 bases). Germline CDR1 reads SGHNT; CDR2 reads YENEEA. This CDR3 is 14 amino acids long. The ends were cut back, 0 bases at V and 5 bases at J, with 10 bases in the middle.

This chain uses TRBV6-2 or TRBV6-3 with TRBJ2-2; D not resolved. The germline CDR1 and CDR2 sequences are MNHEY and SVGEGT. Trimming stripped 4 bases from V and 8 bases from J, with 11 bases between. This CDR3 has 13 residues. The CDR3 sequence: CASSLRPTGELFF. The DNA for the CDR3 is TGTGCCAGCAGTTTACGACCAACGGGGGAGCTGTTTTTT.

This chain connects TRBV7-8 to TRBJ2-5; 9 bases match TRBD2. The CDR3 spans 16 residues. Germline assignment: CDR1 SGHVS and CDR2 FQNEAQ. V dropped 5 bases and J dropped 1; count of bases not matched to a gene: 8. The CDR3 reads CASSLWQREAQETQYF. CDR3 sequence (DNA): TGTGCCAGCAGCCTGTGGCAGCGGGAGGCCCAAGAGACCCAGTACTTC.

The chain combines TRBV18 with TRBJ1-1; 9 bases agree with TRBD1. In germline, CDR1 is KGHSH, CDR2 LQKENI. The CDR3 length is 14 residues. The trim removed 4 bases at V and 4 bases at J, leaving 4 bases unmatched. For the CDR3, the DNA is TGTGCCAGCTCACTGGGGACAGGGCCCACTGAAGCTTTCTTT. It yields the protein CASSLGTGPTEAFF.

This clone was observed a few times. This chain joins TRBV4-3 and TRBJ2-7; D ambiguous. This CDR3 region has 13 residues. Trimming took 4 bases from V and 6 from J, leaving 13 bases between them. Germline V gene lookup returns CDR1 LGHNA and CDR2 YSLEER. The CDR3, as DNA: TGCGCCAGCAGCCCCTCTCGTGGGTTCGAGCAGTACTTC. This codes for CASSPSRGFEQYF.

This chain joins TRBV20-1 and TRBJ2-7; D is perhaps TRBD1 (6 bases). Trimming shortened V by 3 bases and J by 5 bases, and 14 bases separated the two germline ends. CDR1 is DFQATT, CDR2 SNEGSKA, per germline (reference sequence). The CDR3 is 13 residues long. CDR3 sequence reads: CSASPRGVDEQYF. CDR3 nucleotides: TGCAGTGCTAGTCCCAGGGGAGTCGACGAGCAGTACTTC.

The chain combines TRBV5-6 with TRBJ2-3; D uncertain. The CDR3 length is 16 residues. V lost 0 bases and J lost 2, with 13 bases in between. CDR1 SGHDT and CDR2 YYEEEE come from the germline V gene. This chain's CDR3 is CASSLGAFTDTDTQYF. The CDR3 region has the DNA TGTGCCAGCAGCTTGGGTGCGTTCACTGACACAGATACGCAGTATTTT. The variable domain in full, completed from reference TRBV5-6 and TRBJ2-3, reads DAGVTQSPTHLIKTRGQQVTLRCSPKSGHDTVSWYQQALGQGPQFIFQYYEEEERQRGNFPDRFSGHQFPNYSSELNVNALLLGDSALYLCASSLGAFTDTDTQYFGPGTRLTVL.